This T cell receptor beta chain was profiled in a study of T cell changes during pregnancy in multiple sclerosis. The method was immunoSEQ multiplex PCR; TCRdb's version includes in-frame clones alone and lacks a portion of them. The sample contains 45,000 to 60,000 clones, around 90% of which appear only once. Germline CDR1 reads SGHKS; CDR2 reads YYEKEE (reference sequence). With 1 base clipped from V and 1 base from J, the junction kept 2 bases outside the gene matches. The CDR3 runs 14 residues. This clonotype was obtained from a female donor with multiple sclerosis, enrolled in a pregnancy study. The sample here was peripheral blood, taken in the first trimester of pregnancy. The chain links TRBV5-5 to TRBJ2-7; 7 nucleotides align to TRBD1. The DNA of the CDR3 is TGTGCCAGCAGCTTGTGGGACAGTTCCTACGAGCAGTACTTC. As protein: CASSLWDSSYEQYF.